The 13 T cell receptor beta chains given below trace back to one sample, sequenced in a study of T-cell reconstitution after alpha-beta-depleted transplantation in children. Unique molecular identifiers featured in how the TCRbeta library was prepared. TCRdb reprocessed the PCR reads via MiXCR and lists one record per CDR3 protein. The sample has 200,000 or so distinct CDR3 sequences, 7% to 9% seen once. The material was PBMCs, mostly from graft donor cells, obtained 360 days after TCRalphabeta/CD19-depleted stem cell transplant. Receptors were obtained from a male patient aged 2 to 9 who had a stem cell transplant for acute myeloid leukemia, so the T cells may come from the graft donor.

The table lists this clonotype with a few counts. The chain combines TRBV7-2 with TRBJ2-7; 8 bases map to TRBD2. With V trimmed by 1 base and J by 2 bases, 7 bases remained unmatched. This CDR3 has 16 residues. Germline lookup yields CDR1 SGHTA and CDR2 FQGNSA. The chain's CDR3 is CASSLGGAGGPYEQYF. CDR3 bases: TGTGCCAGCAGCTTAGGGGGGGCGGGAGGCCCCTACGAGCAGTACTTC.

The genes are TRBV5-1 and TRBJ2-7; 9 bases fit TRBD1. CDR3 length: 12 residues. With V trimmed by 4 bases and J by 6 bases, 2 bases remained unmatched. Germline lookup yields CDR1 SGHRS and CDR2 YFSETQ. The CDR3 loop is CASSTTGGEQYF. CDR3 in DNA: TGCGCCAGCAGCACGACAGGGGGCGAGCAGTACTTC.

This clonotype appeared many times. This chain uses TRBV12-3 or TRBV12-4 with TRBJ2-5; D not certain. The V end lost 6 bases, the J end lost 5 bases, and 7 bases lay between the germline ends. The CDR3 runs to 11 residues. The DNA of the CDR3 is TGTGCCAGCAGCTCTTACGAGACCCAGTACTTC. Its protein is CASSSYETQYF.

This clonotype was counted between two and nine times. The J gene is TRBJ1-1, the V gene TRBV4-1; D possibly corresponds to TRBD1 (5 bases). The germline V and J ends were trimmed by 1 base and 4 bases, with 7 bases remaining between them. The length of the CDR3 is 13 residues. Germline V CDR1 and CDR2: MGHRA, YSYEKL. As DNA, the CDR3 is TGCGCCAGCAGCCAAGGCAGGGCCACTGAAGCTTTCTTT. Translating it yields CASSQGRATEAFF.

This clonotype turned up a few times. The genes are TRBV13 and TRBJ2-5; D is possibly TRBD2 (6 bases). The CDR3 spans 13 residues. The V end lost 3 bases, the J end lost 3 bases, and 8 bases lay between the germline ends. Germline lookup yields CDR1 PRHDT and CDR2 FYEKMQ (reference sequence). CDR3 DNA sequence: TGTGCCAGCAGCTTCTCGGGAGAAGAGACCCAGTACTTC. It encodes CASSFSGEETQYF.

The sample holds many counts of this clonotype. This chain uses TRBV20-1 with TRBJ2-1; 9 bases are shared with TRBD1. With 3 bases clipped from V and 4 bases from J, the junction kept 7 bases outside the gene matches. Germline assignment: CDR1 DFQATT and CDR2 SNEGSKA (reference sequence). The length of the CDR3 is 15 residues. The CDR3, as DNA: TGCAGTGCTAGGAAAACAGGGGGCTGGTACAATGAGCAGTTCTTC. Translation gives CSARKTGGWYNEQFF.

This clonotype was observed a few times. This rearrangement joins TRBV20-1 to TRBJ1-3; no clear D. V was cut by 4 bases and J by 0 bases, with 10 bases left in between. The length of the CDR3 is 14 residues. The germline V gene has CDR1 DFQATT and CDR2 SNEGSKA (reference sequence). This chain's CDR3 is CSAIGVHSGNTIYF. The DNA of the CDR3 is TGCAGTGCTATTGGGGTCCACTCTGGAAACACCATATATTTT.

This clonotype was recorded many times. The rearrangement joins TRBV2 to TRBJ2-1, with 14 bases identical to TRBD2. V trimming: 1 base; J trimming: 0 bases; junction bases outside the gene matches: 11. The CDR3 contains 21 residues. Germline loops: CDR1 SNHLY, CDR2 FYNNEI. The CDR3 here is CASSEGMWGLAGVGSYNEQFF. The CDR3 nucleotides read TGTGCCAGCAGTGAAGGAATGTGGGGACTAGCGGGAGTGGGCTCCTACAATGAGCAGTTCTTC.

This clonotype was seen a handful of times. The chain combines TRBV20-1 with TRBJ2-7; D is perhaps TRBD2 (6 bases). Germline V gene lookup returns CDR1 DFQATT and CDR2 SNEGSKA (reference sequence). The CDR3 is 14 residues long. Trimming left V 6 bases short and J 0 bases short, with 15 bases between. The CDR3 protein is CSALEGRSSYEQYF. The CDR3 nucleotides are TGCAGTGCCCTAGAAGGGAGGAGCTCCTACGAGCAGTACTTC.

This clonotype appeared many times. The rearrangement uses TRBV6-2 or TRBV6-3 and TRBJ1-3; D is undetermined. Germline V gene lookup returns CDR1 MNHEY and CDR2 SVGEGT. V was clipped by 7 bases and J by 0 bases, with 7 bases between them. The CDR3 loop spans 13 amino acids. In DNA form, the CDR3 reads TGTGCCAGCAAAGTTGGCTCTGGAAACACCATATATTTT. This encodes CASKVGSGNTIYF.

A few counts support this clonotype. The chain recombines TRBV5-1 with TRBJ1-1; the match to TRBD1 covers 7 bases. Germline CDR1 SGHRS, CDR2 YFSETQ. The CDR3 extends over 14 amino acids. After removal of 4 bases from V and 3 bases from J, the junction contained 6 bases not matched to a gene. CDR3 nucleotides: TGCGCCAGCAGCGCACAGGGGTGGGACACTGAAGCTTTCTTT. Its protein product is CASSAQGWDTEAFF. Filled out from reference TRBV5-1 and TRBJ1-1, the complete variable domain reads KAGVTQTPRYLIKTRGQQVTLSCSPISGHRSVSWYQQTPGQGLQFLFEYFSETQRNKGNFPGRFSGRQFSNSRSEMNVSTLELGDSALYLCASSAQGWDTEAFFGQGTRLTVV.

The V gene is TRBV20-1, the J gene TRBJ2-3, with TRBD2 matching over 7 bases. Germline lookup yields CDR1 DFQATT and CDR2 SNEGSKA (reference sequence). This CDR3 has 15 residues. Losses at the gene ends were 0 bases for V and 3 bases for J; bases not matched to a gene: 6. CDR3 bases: TGCAGTGCTAGAGATCTCGGGGGGAGGACAGATACGCAGTATTTT. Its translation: CSARDLGGRTDTQYF.

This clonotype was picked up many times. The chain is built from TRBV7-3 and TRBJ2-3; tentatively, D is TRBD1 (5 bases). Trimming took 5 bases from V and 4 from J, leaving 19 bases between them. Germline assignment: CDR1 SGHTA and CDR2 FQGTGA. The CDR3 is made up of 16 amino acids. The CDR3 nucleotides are TGTGCCAGCAGCCGAAGGGGCCGCTATCCGGCAGATACGCAGTATTTT. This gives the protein CASSRRGRYPADTQYF.